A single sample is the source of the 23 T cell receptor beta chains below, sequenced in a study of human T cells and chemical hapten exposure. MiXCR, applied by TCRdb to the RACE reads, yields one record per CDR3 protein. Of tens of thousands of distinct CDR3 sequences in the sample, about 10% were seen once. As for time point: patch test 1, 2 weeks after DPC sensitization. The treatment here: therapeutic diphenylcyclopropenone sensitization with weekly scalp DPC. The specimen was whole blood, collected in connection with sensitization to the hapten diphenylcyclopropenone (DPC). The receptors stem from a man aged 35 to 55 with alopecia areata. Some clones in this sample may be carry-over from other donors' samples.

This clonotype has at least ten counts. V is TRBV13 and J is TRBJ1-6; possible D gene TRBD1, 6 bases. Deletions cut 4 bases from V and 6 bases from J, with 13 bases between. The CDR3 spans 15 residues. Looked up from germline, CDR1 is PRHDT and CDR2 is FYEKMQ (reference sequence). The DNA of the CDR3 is TGTGCCAGCAGCTCCCGGACAGTCTCTAATTCACCCCTCCACTTT. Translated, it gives CASSSRTVSNSPLHF.

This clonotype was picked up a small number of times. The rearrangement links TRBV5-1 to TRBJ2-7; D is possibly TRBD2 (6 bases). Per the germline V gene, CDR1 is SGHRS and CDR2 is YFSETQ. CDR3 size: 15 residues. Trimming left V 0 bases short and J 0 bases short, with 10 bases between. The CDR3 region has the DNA TGCGCCAGCAGCTTGGAAGTCGGGAGCTCCTACGAGCAGTACTTC. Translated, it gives CASSLEVGSSYEQYF.

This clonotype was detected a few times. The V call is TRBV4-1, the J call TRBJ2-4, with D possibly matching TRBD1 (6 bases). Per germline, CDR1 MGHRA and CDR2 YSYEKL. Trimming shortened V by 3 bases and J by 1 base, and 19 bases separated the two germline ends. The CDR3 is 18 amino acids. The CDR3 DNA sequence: TGCGCCAGCAGCCATGGAAGTCAGGGGTTACGGGCCAAAAACATTCAGTACTTC. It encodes CASSHGSQGLRAKNIQYF.

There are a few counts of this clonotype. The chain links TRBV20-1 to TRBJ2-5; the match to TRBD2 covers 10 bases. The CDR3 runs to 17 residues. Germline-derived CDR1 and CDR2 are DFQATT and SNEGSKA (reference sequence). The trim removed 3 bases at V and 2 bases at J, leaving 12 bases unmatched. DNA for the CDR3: TGCAGTGCTAGTGGGGACACTAGCGGGATTTCACAAGAGACCCAGTACTTC. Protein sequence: CSASGDTSGISQETQYF.

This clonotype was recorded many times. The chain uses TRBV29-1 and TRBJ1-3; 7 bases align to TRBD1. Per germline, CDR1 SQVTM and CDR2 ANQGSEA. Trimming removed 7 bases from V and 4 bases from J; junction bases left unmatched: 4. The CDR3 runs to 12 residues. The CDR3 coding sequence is TGCAGCGCCGTACAGGGGGGAAACACCATATATTTT. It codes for CSAVQGGNTIYF. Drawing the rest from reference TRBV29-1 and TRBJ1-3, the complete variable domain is SAVISQKPSRDICQRGTSLTIQCQVDSQVTMMFWYRQQPGQSLTLIATANQGSEATYESGFVIDKFPISRPNLTFSTLTVSNMSPEDSSIYLCSAVQGGNTIYFGEGSWLTVV.

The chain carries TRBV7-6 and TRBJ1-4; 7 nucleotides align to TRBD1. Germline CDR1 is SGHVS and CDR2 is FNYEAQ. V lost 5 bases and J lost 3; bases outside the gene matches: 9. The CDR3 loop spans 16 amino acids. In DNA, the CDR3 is TGTGCCAGCAGCCCCCTGTACAGGGGACCTAATGAAAAACTGTTTTTT. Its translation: CASSPLYRGPNEKLFF. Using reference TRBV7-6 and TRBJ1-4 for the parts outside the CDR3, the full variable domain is GAGVSQSPRYKVTKRGQDVALRCDPISGHVSLYWYRQALGQGPEFLTYFNYEAQQDKSGLPNDRFSAERPEGSISTLTIQRTEQRDSAMYRCASSPLYRGPNEKLFFGSGTQLSVL.

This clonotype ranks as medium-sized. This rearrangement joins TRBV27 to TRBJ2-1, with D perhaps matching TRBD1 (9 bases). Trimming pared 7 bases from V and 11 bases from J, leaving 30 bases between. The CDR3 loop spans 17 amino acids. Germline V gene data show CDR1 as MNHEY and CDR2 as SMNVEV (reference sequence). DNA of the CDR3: TGTGCCAGCACTATTTGGGGACAGGGCTGGCGGGAGGCCCAGCAGTTCTTC. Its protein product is CASTIWGQGWREAQQFF.

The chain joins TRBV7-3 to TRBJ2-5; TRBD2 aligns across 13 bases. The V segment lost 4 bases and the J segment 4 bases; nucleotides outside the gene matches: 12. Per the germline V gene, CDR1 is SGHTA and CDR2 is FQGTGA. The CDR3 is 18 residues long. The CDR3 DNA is TGTGCCAGCAGCTCGTCACCGATGGGACTAGCGGGATCAGAGACCCAGTACTTC. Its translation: CASSSSPMGLAGSETQYF.

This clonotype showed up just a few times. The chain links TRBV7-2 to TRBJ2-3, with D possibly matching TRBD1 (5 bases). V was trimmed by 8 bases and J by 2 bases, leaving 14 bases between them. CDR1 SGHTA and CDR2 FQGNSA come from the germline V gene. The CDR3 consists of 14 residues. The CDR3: CASGQGALTDTQYF. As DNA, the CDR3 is TGTGCCAGCGGGCAGGGCGCTCTCACAGATACGCAGTATTTT.

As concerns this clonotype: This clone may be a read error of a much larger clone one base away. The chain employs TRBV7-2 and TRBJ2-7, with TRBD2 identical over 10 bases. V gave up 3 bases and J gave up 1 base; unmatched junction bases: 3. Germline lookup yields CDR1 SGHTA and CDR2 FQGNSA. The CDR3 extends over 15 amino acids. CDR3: CASSFVAGGSYEQYF. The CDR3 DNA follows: TGTGCCAGCAGCTTCGTAGCGGGAGGTTCCTACGAGCAGTACTTC.

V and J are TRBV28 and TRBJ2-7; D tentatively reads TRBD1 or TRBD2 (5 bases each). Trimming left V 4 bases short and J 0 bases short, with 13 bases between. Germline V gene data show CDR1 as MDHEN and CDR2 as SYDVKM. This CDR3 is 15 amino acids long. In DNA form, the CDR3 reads TGTGCCAGCAGTTACATCACTGGGGGCTCCTACGAGCAGTACTTC. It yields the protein CASSYITGGSYEQYF.

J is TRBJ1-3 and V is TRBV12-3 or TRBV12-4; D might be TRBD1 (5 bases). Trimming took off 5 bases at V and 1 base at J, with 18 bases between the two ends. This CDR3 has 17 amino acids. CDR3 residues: CASSRHFGGMSGNTIYF. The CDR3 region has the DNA TGTGCCAGCAGTCGTCACTTTGGGGGGATGTCTGGAAACACCATATATTTT.

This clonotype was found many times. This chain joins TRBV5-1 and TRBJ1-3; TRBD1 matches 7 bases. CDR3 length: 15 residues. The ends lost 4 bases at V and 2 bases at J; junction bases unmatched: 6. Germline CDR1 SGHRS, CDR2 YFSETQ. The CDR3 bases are TGCGCCAGCAGCCAACGACAGGGTCCTGGAAACACCATATATTTT. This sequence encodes CASSQRQGPGNTIYF.

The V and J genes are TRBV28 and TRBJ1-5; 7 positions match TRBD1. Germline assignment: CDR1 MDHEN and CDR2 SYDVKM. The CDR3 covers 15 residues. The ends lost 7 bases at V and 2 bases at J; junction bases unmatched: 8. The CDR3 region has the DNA TGTGCCAGCAATCAGGGGGGCGCGGGCAATCAGCCCCAGCATTTT. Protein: CASNQGGAGNQPQHF.

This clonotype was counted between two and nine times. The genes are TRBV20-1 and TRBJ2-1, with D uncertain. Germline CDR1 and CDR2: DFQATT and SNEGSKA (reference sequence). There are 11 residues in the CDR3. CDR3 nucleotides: TGCAGCCTTCTCCGGTCCAATGAGCAGTTCTTC. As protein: CSLLRSNEQFF.

The CDR3: CASSYSAVSREKLFF. The CDR3, as DNA: TGTGCCAGCAGTTACTCGGCGGTTTCGCGTGAAAAACTGTTTTTT. This chain uses TRBV6-2 or TRBV6-3 with TRBJ1-4; D call uncertain. The germline CDR1 and CDR2 sequences are MNHEY and SVGEGT. The CDR3 consists of 15 residues. The V end lost 0 bases, the J end lost 7 bases, and 12 bases lay between the germline ends.

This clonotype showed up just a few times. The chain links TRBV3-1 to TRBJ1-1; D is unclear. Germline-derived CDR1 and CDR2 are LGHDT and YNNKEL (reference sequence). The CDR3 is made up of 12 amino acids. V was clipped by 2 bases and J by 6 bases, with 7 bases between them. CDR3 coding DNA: TGTGCCAGCAGCCAACATCAGGCTGAAGCTTTCTTT. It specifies CASSQHQAEAFF.

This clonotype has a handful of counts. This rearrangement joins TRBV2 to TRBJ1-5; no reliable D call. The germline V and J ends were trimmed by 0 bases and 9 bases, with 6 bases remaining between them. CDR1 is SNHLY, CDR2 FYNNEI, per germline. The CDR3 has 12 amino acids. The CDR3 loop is CASSEAAGPQHF. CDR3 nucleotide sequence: TGTGCCAGCAGTGAAGCGGCCGGGCCCCAGCATTTT.

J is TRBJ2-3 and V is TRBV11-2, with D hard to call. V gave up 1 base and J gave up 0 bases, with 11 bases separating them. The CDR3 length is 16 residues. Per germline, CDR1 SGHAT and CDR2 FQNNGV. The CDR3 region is CASSLVWASSTDTQYF. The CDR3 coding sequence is TGTGCCAGCAGCTTAGTTTGGGCTTCGAGCACAGATACGCAGTATTTT. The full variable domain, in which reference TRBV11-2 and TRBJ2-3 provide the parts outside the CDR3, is EAGVAQSPRYKIIEKRQSVAFWCNPISGHATLYWYQQILGQGPKLLIQFQNNGVVDDSQLPKDRFSAERLKGVDSTLKIQPAKLEDSAVYLCASSLVWASSTDTQYFGPGTRLTVL.

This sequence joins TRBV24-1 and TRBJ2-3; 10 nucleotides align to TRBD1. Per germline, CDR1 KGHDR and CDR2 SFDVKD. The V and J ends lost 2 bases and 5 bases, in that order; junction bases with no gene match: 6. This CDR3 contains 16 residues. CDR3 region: CATSDWGQGTEDTQYF. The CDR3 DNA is TGTGCCACCAGTGATTGGGGACAGGGGACGGAAGATACGCAGTATTTT.

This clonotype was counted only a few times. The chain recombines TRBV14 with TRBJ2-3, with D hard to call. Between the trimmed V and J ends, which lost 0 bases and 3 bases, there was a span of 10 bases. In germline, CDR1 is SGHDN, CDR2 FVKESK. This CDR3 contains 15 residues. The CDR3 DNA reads TGTGCCAGCAGCCAAGAACACGGTTGGACAGATACGCAGTATTTT. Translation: CASSQEHGWTDTQYF.

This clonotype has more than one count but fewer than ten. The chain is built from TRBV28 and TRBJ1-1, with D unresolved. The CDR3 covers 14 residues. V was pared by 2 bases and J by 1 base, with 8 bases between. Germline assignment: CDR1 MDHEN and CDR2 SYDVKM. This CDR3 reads CASSLVQSNTEAFF. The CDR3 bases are TGTGCCAGCAGTTTAGTCCAGTCGAACACTGAAGCTTTCTTT. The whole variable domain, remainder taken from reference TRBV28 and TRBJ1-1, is DVKVTQSSRYLVKRTGEKVFLECVQDMDHENMFWYRQDPGLGLRLIYFSYDVKMKEKGDIPEGYSVSREKKERFSLILESASTNQTSMYLCASSLVQSNTEAFFGQGTRLTVV.

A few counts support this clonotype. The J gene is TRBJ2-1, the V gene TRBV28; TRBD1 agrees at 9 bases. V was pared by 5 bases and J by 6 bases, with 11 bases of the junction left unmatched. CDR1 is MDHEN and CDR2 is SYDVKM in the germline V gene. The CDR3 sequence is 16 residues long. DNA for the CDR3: TGTGCCAGCAGTGCACCCAGCGGGACAGGGCCCAATGAGCAGTTCTTC. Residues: CASSAPSGTGPNEQFF.